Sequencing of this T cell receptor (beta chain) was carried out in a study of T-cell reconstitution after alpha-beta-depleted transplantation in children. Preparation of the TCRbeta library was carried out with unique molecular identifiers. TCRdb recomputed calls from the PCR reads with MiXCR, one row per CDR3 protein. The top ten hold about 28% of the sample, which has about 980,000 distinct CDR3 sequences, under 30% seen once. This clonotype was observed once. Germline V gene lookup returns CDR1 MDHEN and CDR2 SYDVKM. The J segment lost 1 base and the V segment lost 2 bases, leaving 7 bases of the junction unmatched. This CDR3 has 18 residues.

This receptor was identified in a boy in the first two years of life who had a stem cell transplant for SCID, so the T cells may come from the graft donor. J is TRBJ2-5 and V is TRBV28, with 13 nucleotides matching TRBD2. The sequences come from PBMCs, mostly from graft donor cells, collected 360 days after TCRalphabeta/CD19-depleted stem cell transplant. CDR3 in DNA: TGTGCCAGCAGTTTAGTCTCCGGACTAGCGGGGGTCCAAGAGACCCAGTACTTC. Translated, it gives CASSLVSGLAGVQETQYF.